This T cell receptor (beta chain) was retrieved from a study of monozygotic twins with inflammatory bowel disease. As concerns this clonotype: Its antigen is still unknown.

Regarding the study as a whole: No single strong signal or clonotype associated with IBD was supported. Similarity of repertoires did not differ between concordant and discordant twins, possibly from limited power. For IBD patients, clonotypes shared with others were fewer than for healthy twins, especially with disease activity.

CDR1 ENHRY and CDR2 SYGVKD come from the germline V gene. The CDR3 totals 15 residues. TCRdb re-analyzed the 5' RACE reads; it lists each CDR3 protein once, without DNA. This sample's table reports around 97,000 distinct CDR3 sequences. Input material: blood. The chain uses TRBV10-3 and TRBJ2-6. This sequence originates from a human donor with ulcerative colitis or Crohn's disease, or a healthy co-twin of an affected twin (not recorded which). CDR3 residues: CAISEVRSGANVLTF.